This T cell receptor beta chain emerged from a study of a mutant IDH1 vaccine in newly diagnosed glioma. Looking at the study overall: Onset of vaccination occurred 4-6 weeks following radiotherapy alone, or with temozolomide cycles.

Details on this clone: Its target is not known.

Study-level results: In 93.3% of patients, immune responses induced by the vaccine occurred.

The CDR3 runs to 15 residues. V gave up 0 bases and J gave up 2 bases; unmatched junction bases: 1. Germline loops: CDR1 SEHNR, CDR2 FQNEAQ (reference sequence). Only in-frame clones appear in the TCRdb table, and some are missing; sequencing was by immunoSEQ multiplex PCR. Of about 120,000 clones in the sample, roughly 77% were seen once. The time point: week 11, during vaccination. A 20-mer mutant IDH1 peptide at 300 ug was injected subcutaneously with topical imiquimod. Astrocytomas that were new, WHO grade 3 or 4, IDH1-mutant and ATRX-lost were present in the donors. The specimen comprised PBMCs, sampled from a glioma patient whose treatment included an IDH1 peptide vaccine. The TCR comes from a man in his forties with glioma. The genes are TRBV7-9 and TRBJ1-2; 9 nucleotides match TRBD1. The DNA for the CDR3 is TGTGCCAGCAGCTTAGCGGGGACAGGGAACTATGGCTACACCTTC. Translated, it gives CASSLAGTGNYGYTF.